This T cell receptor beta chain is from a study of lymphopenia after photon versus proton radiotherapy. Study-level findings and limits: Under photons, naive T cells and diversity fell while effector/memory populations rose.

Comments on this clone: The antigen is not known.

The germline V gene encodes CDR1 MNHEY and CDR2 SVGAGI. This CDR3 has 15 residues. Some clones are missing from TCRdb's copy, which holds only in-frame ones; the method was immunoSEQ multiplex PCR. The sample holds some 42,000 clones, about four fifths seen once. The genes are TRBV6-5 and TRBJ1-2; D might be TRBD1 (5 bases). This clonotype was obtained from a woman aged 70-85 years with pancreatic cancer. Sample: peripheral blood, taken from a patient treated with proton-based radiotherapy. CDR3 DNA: TGTGGGTCGTGCGCAGGGAAATTTAAATGGGATGGCTACACCTTC. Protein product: CGSCAGKFKWDGYTF.